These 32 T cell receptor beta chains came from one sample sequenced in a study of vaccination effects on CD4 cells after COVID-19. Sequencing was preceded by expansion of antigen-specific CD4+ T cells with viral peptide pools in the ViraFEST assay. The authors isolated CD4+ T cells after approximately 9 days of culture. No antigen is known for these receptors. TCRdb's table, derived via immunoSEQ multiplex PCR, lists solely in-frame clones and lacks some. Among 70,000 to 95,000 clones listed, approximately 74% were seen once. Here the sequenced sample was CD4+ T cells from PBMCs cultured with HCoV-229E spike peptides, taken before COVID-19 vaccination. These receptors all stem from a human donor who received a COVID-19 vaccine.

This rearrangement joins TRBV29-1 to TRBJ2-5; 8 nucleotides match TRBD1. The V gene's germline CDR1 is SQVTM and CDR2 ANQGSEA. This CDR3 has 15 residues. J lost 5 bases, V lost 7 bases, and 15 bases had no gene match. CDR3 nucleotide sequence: TGCAGCGGTAGACAGGGGACGGGTTTATGGGAGACCCAGTACTTC. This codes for CSGRQGTGLWETQYF.

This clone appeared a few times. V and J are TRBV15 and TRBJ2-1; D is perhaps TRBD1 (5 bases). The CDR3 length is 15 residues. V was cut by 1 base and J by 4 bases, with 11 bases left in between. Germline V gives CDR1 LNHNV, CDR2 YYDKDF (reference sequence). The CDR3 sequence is CATSRGGIPYNEQFF. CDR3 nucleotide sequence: TGTGCCACCAGCAGAGGGGGCATTCCTTACAATGAGCAGTTCTTC.

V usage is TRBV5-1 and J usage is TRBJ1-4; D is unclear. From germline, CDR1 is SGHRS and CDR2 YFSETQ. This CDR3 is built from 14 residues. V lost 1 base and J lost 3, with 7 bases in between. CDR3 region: CASSLSSPNEKLFF. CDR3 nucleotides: TGCGCCAGCAGCTTGAGCAGCCCTAATGAAAAACTGTTTTTT.

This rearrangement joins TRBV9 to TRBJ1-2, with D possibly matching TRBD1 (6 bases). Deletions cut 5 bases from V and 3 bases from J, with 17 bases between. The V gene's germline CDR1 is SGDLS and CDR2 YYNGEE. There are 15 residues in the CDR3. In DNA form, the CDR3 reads TGTGCCAGCAGGAAAACAGGGACTGGGGACTATGGCTACACCTTC. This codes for CASRKTGTGDYGYTF.

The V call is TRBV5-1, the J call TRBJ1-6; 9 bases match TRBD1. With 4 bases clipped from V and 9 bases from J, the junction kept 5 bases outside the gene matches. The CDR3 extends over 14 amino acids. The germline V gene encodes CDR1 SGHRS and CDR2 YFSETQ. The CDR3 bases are TGCGCCAGCAGCCCGGGACAGGGCGGTTCACCCCTCCACTTT. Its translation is CASSPGQGGSPLHF.

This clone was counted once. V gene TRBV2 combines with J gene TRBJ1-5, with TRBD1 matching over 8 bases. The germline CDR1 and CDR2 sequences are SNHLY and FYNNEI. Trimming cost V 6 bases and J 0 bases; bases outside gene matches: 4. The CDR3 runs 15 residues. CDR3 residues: CASRDRAYSNQPQHF. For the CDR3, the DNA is TGTGCCAGCAGGGACAGGGCCTATAGCAATCAGCCCCAGCATTTT.

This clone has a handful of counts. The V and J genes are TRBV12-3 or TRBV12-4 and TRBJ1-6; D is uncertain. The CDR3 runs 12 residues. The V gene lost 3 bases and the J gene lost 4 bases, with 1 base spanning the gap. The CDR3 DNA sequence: TGTGCCAGCAGTTTTTATAATTCACCCCTCCACTTT. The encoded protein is CASSFYNSPLHF.

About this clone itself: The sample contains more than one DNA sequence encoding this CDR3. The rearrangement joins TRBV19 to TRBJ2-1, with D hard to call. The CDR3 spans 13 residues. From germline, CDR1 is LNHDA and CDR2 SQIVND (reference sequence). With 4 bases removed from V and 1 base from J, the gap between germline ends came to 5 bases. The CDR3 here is CASSRGSYNEQFF. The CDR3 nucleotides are TGTGCCAGTAGTAGGGGTTCCTACAATGAGCAGTTCTTC.

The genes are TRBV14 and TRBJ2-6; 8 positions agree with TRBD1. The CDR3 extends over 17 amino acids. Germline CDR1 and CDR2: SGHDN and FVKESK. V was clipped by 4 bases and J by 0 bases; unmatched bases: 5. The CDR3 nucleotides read TGTGCCAGCAGCCTACAGGGGGTGGACTCTGGGGCCAACGTCCTGACTTTC. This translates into CASSLQGVDSGANVLTF.

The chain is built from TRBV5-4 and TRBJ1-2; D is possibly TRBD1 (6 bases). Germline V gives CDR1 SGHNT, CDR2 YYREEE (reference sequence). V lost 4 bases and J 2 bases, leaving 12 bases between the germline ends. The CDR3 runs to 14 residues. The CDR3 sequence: CASSEQGGNYGYTF. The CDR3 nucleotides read TGTGCCAGCAGCGAACAGGGAGGGAACTATGGCTACACCTTC. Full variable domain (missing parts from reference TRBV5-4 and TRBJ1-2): ETGVTQSPTHLIKTRGQQVTLRCSSQSGHNTVSWYQQALGQGPQFIFQYYREEENGRGNFPPRFSGLQFPNYSSELNVNALELDDSALYLCASSEQGGNYGYTFGSGTRLTVV.

The DNA of the CDR3 is TGTGCCAGCAGTGGGGACAGGGGGTACGAGCAGTACGTC. This sequence encodes CASSGDRGYEQYV. The rearrangement joins TRBV2 to TRBJ2-7, with 11 bases lining up with TRBD1. In germline, CDR1 is SNHLY, CDR2 FYNNEI. CDR3 length: 13 amino acids. With 4 bases clipped from V and 4 bases from J, the junction kept 0 bases outside the gene matches.

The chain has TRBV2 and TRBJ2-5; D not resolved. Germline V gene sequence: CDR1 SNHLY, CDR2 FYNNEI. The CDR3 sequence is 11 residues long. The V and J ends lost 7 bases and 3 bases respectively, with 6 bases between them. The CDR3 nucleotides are TGTGCCAGCAAGGTAAAAGAGACCCAGTACTTC. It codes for CASKVKETQYF. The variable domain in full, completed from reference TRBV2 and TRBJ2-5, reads EPEVTQTPSHQVTQMGQEVILRCVPISNHLYFYWYRQILGQKVEFLVSFYNNEISEKSEIFDDQFSVERPDGSNFTLKIRSTKLEDSAMYFCASKVKETQYFGPGTRLLVL.

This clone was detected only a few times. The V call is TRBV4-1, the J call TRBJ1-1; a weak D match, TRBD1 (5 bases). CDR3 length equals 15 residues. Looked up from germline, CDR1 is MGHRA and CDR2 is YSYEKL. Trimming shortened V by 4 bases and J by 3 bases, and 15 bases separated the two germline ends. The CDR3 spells CASSPGSAGYTEAFF. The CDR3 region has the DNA TGCGCCAGCAGCCCAGGGTCTGCCGGATACACTGAAGCTTTCTTT.

CDR3 nucleotides: TGTGCCAGCAGCTTAATTGAGGCTAAAAACATTCAGTACTTC. It is translated as CASSLIEAKNIQYF. The rearrangement links TRBV7-3 to TRBJ2-4, with D unresolved. The CDR3 has 14 residues. V gave up 1 base and J gave up 4 bases, with 8 bases separating them. Looked up from germline, CDR1 is SGHTA and CDR2 is FQGTGA.

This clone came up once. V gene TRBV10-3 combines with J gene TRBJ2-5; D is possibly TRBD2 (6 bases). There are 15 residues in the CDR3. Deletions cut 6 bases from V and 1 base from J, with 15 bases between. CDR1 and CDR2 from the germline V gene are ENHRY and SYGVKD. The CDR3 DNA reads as TGTGCCATCAGAGGGTCAGGCGGGACCCAAGAGACCCAGTACTTC. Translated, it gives CAIRGSGGTQETQYF.

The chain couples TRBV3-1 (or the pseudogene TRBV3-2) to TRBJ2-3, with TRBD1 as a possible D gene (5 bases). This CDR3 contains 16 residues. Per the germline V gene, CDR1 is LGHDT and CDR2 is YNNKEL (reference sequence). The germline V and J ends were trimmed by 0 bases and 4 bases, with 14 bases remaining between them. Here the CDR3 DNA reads TGTGCCAGCAGCCAAGAGTACAGGACGGTGTCAGATACGCAGTATTTT. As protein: CASSQEYRTVSDTQYF.

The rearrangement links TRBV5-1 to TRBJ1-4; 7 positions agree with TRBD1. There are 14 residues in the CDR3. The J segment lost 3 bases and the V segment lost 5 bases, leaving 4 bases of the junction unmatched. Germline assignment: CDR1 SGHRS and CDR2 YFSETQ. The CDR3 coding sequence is TGCGCCAGCAGAGGGACAGTTTCTAATGAAAAACTGTTTTTT. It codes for CASRGTVSNEKLFF. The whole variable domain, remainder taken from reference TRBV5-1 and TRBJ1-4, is KAGVTQTPRYLIKTRGQQVTLSCSPISGHRSVSWYQQTPGQGLQFLFEYFSETQRNKGNFPGRFSGRQFSNSRSEMNVSTLELGDSALYLCASRGTVSNEKLFFGSGTQLSVL.

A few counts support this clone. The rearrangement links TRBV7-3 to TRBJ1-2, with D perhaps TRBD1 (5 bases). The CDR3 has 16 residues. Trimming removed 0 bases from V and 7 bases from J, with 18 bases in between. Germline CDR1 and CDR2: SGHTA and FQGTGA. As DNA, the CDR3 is TGTGCCAGCAGCTTAACGTCGGGGGTTGCGTATGGTGGCTACACCTTC. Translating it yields CASSLTSGVAYGGYTF.

CDR3 sequence: CASSPLGDGGQPQHF. CDR3 DNA sequence: TGTGCCAGCTCACCGTTGGGTGATGGGGGTCAGCCCCAGCATTTT. V gene TRBV18 combines with J gene TRBJ1-5; possibly TRBD1 for D (5 bases). The germline V and J ends were trimmed by 3 bases and 6 bases, with 15 bases remaining between them. The CDR3 extends over 15 amino acids. In germline, CDR1 is KGHSH, CDR2 LQKENI. The full variable domain, rest sourced from reference TRBV18 and TRBJ1-5, is NAGVMQNPRHLVRRRGQEARLRCSPMKGHSHVYWYRQLPEEGLKFMVYLQKENIIDESGMPKERFSAEFPKEGPSILRIQQVVRGDSAAYFCASSPLGDGGQPQHFGDGTRLSIL.

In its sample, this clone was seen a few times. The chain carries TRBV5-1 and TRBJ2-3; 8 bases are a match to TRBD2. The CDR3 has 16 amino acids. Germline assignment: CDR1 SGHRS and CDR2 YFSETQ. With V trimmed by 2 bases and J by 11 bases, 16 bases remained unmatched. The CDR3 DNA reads TGCGCCAGCAGCTTAGTTCTTGGAGCGGGGGCCAAGGTGCAGTATTTT. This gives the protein CASSLVLGAGAKVQYF.

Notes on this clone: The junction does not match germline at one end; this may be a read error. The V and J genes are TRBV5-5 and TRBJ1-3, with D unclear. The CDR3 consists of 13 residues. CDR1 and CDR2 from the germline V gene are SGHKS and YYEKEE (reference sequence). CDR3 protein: CASSFLLGNTIYF. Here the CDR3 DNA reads TGTGCTAGCAGCTTTTTACTTGGAAACACCATATATTTT.

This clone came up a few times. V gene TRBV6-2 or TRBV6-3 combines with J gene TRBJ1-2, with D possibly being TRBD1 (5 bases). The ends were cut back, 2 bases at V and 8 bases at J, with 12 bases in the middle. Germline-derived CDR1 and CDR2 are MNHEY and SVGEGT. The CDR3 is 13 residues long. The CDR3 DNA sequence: TGTGCCAGCAGTTACCCTCAGGGTAGGGGCTACACCTTC. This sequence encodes CASSYPQGRGYTF.

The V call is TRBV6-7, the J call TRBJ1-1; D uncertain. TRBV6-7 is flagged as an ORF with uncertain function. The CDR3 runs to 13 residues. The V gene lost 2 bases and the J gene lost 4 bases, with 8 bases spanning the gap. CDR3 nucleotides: TGTGCCAGCAGTTACGCAGGAGGCACTGAAGCTTTCTTT. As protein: CASSYAGGTEAFF.

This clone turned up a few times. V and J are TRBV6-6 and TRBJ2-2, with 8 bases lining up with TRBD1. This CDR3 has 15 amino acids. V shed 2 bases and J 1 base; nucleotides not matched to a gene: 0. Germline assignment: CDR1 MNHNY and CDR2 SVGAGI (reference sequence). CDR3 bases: TGTGCCAGCAGTTACGACAGGGGGAACACCGGGGAGCTGTTTTTT. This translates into CASSYDRGNTGELFF.

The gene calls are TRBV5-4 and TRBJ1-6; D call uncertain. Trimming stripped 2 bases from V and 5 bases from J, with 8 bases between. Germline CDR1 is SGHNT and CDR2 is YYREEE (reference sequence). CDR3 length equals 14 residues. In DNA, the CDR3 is TGTGCCAGCAGCTTCGACCGAGATAATTCACCCCTCCACTTT. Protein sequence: CASSFDRDNSPLHF.

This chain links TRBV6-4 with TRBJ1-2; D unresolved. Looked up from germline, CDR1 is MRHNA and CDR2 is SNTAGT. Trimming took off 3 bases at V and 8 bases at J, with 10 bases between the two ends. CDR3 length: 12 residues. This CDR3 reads CASSDWVRGYTF. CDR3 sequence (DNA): TGTGCCAGCAGTGATTGGGTTCGGGGCTACACCTTC.

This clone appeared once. Here the CDR3 reads CASSLRTGGETQYF. In DNA form, the CDR3 reads TGTGCCAGCAGCTTACGTACGGGGGGGGAGACCCAGTACTTC. The chain links TRBV7-2 to TRBJ2-5; 8 nucleotides align to TRBD2. CDR3 length: 14 amino acids. The germline gives CDR1 SGHTA, CDR2 FQGNSA. With V trimmed by 2 bases and J by 5 bases, 4 bases remained unmatched.

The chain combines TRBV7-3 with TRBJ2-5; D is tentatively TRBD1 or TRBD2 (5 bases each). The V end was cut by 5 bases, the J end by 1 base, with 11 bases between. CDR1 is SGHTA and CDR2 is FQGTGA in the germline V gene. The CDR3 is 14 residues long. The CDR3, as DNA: TGTGCCAGCAGCATTGGGGGAAGCCAAGAGACCCAGTACTTC. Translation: CASSIGGSQETQYF.

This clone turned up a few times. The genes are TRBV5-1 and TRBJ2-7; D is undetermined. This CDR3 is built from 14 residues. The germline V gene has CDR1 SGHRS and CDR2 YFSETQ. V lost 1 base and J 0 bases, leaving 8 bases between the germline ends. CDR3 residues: CASSLTSGSYEQYV. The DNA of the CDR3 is TGCGCCAGCAGCTTGACTTCAGGCTCCTACGAGCAGTACGTC.

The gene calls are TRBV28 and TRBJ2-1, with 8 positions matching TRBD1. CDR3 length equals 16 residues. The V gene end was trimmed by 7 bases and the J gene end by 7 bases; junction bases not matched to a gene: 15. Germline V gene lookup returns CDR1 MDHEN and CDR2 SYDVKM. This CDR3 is CASNPPLGQGRNEQFF. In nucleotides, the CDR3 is TGTGCCAGCAATCCCCCTCTTGGACAGGGCCGGAATGAGCAGTTCTTC.

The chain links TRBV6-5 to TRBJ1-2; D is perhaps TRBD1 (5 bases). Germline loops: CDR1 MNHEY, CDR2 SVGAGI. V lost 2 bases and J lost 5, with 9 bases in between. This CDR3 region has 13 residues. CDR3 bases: TGTGCCAGCAGTTACACAGGAGGTTATGGCTACACCTTC. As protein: CASSYTGGYGYTF.

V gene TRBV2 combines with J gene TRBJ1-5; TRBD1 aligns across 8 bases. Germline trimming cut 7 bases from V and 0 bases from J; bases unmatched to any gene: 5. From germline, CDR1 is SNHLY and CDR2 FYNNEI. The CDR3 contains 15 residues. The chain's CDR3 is CASTGDRHSNQPQHF. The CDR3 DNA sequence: TGTGCCAGCACCGGGGACAGGCATAGCAATCAGCCCCAGCATTTT.